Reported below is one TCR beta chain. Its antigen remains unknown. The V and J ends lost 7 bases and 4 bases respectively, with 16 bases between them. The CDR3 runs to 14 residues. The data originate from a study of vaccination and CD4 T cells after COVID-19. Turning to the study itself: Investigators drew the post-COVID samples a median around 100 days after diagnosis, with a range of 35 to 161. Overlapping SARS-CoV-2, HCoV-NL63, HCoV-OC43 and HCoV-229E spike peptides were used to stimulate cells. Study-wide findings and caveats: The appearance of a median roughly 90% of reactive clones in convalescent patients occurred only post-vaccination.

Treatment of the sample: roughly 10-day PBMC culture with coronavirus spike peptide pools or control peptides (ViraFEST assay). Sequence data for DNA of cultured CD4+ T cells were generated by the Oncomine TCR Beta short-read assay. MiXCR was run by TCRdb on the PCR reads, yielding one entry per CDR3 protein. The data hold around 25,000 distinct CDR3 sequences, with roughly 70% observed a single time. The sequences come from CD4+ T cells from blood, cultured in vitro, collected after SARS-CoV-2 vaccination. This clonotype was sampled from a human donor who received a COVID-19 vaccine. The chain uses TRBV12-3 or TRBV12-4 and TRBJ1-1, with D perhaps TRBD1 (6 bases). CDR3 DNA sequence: TGTGCCAGCATCCGAGGGGGGCTGGGCACTGAAGCTTTCTTT. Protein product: CASIRGGLGTEAFF.